The T cell receptor (beta chain) described here comes from a study of shared clonotypes between healthy human individuals (dated by TCRdb to about 2020). For context, the study as a whole: A few men and two women, aged 18 to 49 years, made up the cohort. Each donor's leukapheresis produced roughly between roughly 0.85 and 9.5 billion PBMCs. To estimate repertoire size and how much clonotypes are shared between individuals, the study performed deep sequencing of blood TCR repertoires from 4 to 6 healthy adults. Different laboratories and diverse techniques were used to prepare libraries and sequence TCR repertoires, to increase sequencing depth and limit assay-specific biases.

Using the deep immunoSEQ assay, multiplex PCR amplified TCR CDR3 regions from genomic DNA. For each cell subset, the extracted genomic DNA was distributed evenly across all wells of several immunoSEQ 96-well plates, and each plate served as one replicate. For unsorted PBMC, each replicate PCR was loaded with approximately 0.3 ug genomic DNA, equivalent to some 27,000 T cell genomes. Unsorted PBMC genomic DNA was sequenced across ten immunoSEQ deep assay plates. The purified libraries were quantified using a Qubit 3.0 fluorometer, sized with a Bioanalyzer 2100, and then quantified again using the KAPA Library Quantification kit. A separate single-read 150-cycle Illumina NextSeq 550 flow cell was used to sequence each immunoSEQ 96-well plate. As for the authors' bioinformatics: Because the immunoSEQ output included only junctional sequences and no quality scores, the filtering could not be the same as the filtering used for full-length reads. Sequences were annotated with PyIR, a Python wrapper for IgBLAST v1.9, and V/J genes and CDR3 were assigned using IMGT germline references. Reads were filtered out if the reads had weak V/J assignments (E-value above 1e-6), no CDR3, stop codons, out-of-frame junctions, or ambiguous translated residues. A V3J clonotype was defined by an identical inferred V gene, J gene, and CDR3 amino acid sequence. Percentage overlap between repertoires was calculated by dividing the number of shared unique clonotypes by the size of the smaller repertoire. Repertoire richness was assessed with RTK rarefaction, the Chao1 estimator, and Recon v2.1 estimates of unobserved clonotypes. This is the immuneACCESS table as TCRdb keeps it, with only in-frame sequences that have V and J called. A part of the clones is gone; compared with another copy, unresolved V genes explain less than half, and the rest is unexplained. The V and J calls and clone size were taken over from that table, and D and trimming were inferred from the DNA. The sample table holds about 470,000 clones, of which about four fifths were seen once. Jointly, the top ten make up about 13% of the sample.

V was cut back by 0 bases and J by 2 bases, leaving a gap of 5 bases between them. Per the germline V gene (reference sequence), GTSNPN is the CDR1 and SVGIG is the CDR2. The CDR3 goes from the cysteine to the phenylalanine over 12 residues. The DNA shown is the 36-base CDR3, in frame from base 1. The donors were healthy, HIV-negative adults who had no recently reported acute infections or vaccinations. Only Caucasian adults living in Nashville, Tennessee, USA were represented among the donors. In the unsorted samples, 70 million to 95 million PBMCs were counted, and genomic DNA was extracted using the QIAamp DNA Blood Mini kit. Blood was obtained by leukapheresis, after which PBMCs were separated by Ficoll-Histopaque density gradient centrifugation and cryopreserved in liquid nitrogen vapor phase. Paper-wide results and their limitations: Pairwise subsampling led to the expectation that sequencing depth would affect the degree of clonotype sharing among donors. Because the study included only a small number of donors, the genetic and exposure-history diversity represented was limited. Sampling was restricted to blood, and TCR repertoires in tissue are likely to differ from TCR repertoires in blood.

Points on this clone: Its specific antigen is unknown. No base quality information exists; no much larger clone differs at one position. The same CDR3 can be traced to other DNA sequences in this sample.

The chain employs TRBV30 and TRBJ2-7; TRBD2 is a possible D gene, resting on 5 matching bases. Material: PBMCs. The sequence was collected from a middle-aged woman in good health. Some clones in this sample may be carry-over from other donors' samples. The nucleotide sequence reads TGTGCCTGGAGTGTTAGCGCCTACGAGCAGTACTTC. Its protein product is CAWSVSAYEQYF.